A single T cell receptor beta chain is shown here with its context. The V gene end was trimmed by 2 bases and the J gene end by 2 bases; junction bases not matched to a gene: 3. Germline V gene lookup returns CDR1 MDHEN and CDR2 SYDVKM. The CDR3 is 14 residues long. Sequenced by immunoSEQ multiplex PCR; TCRdb stores in-frame clones only, minus some. The profile shows approximately 110,000 clones, approximately 84% of them singletons. The data belong to a study of T cell responses to AZD1222 COVID-19 vaccine. The sample was peripheral blood, taken on day 0 of AZD1222 vaccination. V and J are TRBV28 and TRBJ2-7; 7 nucleotides line up with TRBD2. This TCR was recovered from an adult in good health. The CDR3 loop reads CASSLSGTPYEQYF. CDR3 coding DNA: TGTGCCAGCAGTTTAAGCGGGACCCCCTACGAGCAGTACTTC.